One sample yielded the 5 T cell receptor beta chains listed below, sequenced in a study of patients and donors after allogeneic stem cell transplantation. TCRdb re-called the RT-PCR reads through MiXCR, storing one row per CDR3 protein. In the table there are around 200,000 distinct CDR3 sequences, over 30% of which are singletons. Material: blood, either unsorted or a sorted T cell fraction (not recorded which). These receptors were obtained from a human donor who was either an allogeneic HSCT recipient or a stem cell or donor lymphocyte infusion donor (not recorded which). It is not recorded whose cells these are; they may come from a transplant donor.

This clonotype was picked up a small number of times. This chain uses TRBV30 with TRBJ1-2; 10 bases align to TRBD1. V lost 4 bases and J lost 5; bases outside the gene matches: 4. There are 13 residues in the CDR3. Per the germline V gene, CDR1 is GTSNPN and CDR2 is SVGIG (reference sequence). The CDR3 sequence: CAWKGGQGYGYTF. CDR3 DNA: TGTGCCTGGAAAGGGGGACAGGGGTATGGCTACACCTTC.

The rearrangement links TRBV2 to TRBJ2-1; D not resolved. V was pared by 5 bases and J by 7 bases, with 21 bases between. Germline CDR1 SNHLY, CDR2 FYNNEI. The CDR3 is 16 residues long. CDR3 coding DNA: TGTGCCAGCAGTCCAACGCTAGGAGAAAGAAAAAATGAGCAGTTCTTC. Amino acid sequence: CASSPTLGERKNEQFF. The whole variable domain, filled in from reference TRBV2 and TRBJ2-1, reads EPEVTQTPSHQVTQMGQEVILRCVPISNHLYFYWYRQILGQKVEFLVSFYNNEISEKSEIFDDQFSVERPDGSNFTLKIRSTKLEDSAMYFCASSPTLGERKNEQFFGPGTRLTVL.

This sequence joins TRBV24-1 and TRBJ2-5; the D gene could be TRBD1 or TRBD2 (5 bases each). Looked up from germline, CDR1 is KGHDR and CDR2 is SFDVKD. The V end was cut by 4 bases, the J end by 5 bases, with 22 bases between. This CDR3 region has 17 residues. The CDR3 protein is CATSDSLGDIWDETQYF. In DNA, the CDR3 is TGTGCCACCAGTGACTCCCTTGGAGACATATGGGACGAGACCCAGTACTTC.

The gene calls are TRBV25-1 and TRBJ2-1; TRBD1 matches at 7 bases. CDR1 and CDR2 (germline): MGHDK, SYGVNS. The CDR3 is made up of 17 amino acids. J was trimmed by 3 bases and V by 1 base; bases with no gene match: 9. In nucleotides, the CDR3 is TGTGCCAGCAGTGAATCCGCTGGCAGGGGGTACTACAATGAGCAGTTCTTC. Amino acids: CASSESAGRGYYNEQFF.

The J gene is TRBJ2-7, the V gene TRBV7-3; D gene unclear. This CDR3 comprises 13 residues. The V gene lost 1 base and the J gene lost 6 bases, with 10 bases spanning the gap. CDR1 and CDR2 from the germline V gene are SGHTA and FQGTGA. The CDR3, as DNA: TGTGCCAGCAGCTTAATGCATAGTTCCGAGCAGTACTTC. This codes for CASSLMHSSEQYF.